Following are 23 T cell receptor beta chains from one sample sequenced in a study of T cell repertoires in cytomegalovirus infection. Their specific antigens are unknown. TCRdb re-called the reads with MiXCR, one entry per CDR3 protein. The table lists hundreds of thousands of distinct CDR3 sequences, more than 40% of them singletons, with around 45% in the top ten. This material consisted of cultured PBMCs, taken from culture after CMV antigen stimulation. Source of these receptors: a human donor in good health (CMV status not recorded). Some clones in this sample may be carry-over from other donors' samples.

This clonotype has a handful of counts. J is TRBJ2-7 and V is TRBV7-8, with 10 bases fitting TRBD2. V lost 6 bases, J lost 5 bases, and 7 bases stayed unmatched. This CDR3 region has 14 residues. Germline V gene sequence: CDR1 SGHVS, CDR2 FQNEAQ. The CDR3 here is CASRTLAGRNEQYF. The CDR3, as DNA: TGTGCCAGCAGAACACTAGCGGGGAGGAACGAGCAGTACTTC.

V usage is TRBV14 and J usage is TRBJ2-7; no definite D call. The germline V and J ends were trimmed by 1 base and 3 bases, with 16 bases remaining between them. This CDR3 is built from 16 residues. Germline V gene data show CDR1 as SGHDN and CDR2 as FVKESK. The CDR3 DNA sequence: TGTGCCAGCAGCCAAGCGATGGGGTTCGGACGCTACGAGCAGTACTTC. Its translation is CASSQAMGFGRYEQYF.

The chain combines TRBV6-1 with TRBJ1-1; TRBD1 agrees at 10 bases. V was clipped by 7 bases and J by 4 bases; unmatched bases: 3. Per the germline V gene, CDR1 is MNHNS and CDR2 is SASEGT. The CDR3 is made up of 13 amino acids. The CDR3 sequence is CASIWTGGTEAFF. The CDR3 nucleotides are TGTGCCAGCATTTGGACAGGGGGCACTGAAGCTTTCTTT.

This clonotype was seen many times. The V gene is TRBV7-2, the J gene TRBJ1-2, with D possibly being TRBD1 (6 bases). Germline CDR1 is SGHTA and CDR2 is FQGNSA. This CDR3 is built from 13 residues. The ends were cut back, 4 bases at V and 8 bases at J, with 14 bases in the middle. CDR3 residues: CASSSWAQGGYTF. The CDR3 nucleotides are TGTGCCAGCAGCTCTTGGGCCCAGGGGGGCTACACCTTC.

This chain uses TRBV5-1 with TRBJ2-7; possible D gene TRBD1, 5 bases. V was cut by 0 bases and J by 0 bases, with 10 bases left in between. The germline V gene encodes CDR1 SGHRS and CDR2 YFSETQ. The CDR3 is made up of 15 amino acids. CDR3: CASSLDTGSSYEQYF. CDR3 in DNA: TGCGCCAGCAGCTTGGACACAGGAAGCTCCTACGAGCAGTACTTC.

This clonotype was picked up a small number of times. The genes are TRBV7-2 and TRBJ2-7, with D perhaps TRBD2 (5 bases). The germline CDR1 and CDR2 sequences are SGHTA and FQGNSA. V lost 1 base to trimming and J lost 5 bases, with 9 bases between them. The CDR3 sequence is 13 residues long. CDR3 coding DNA: TGTGCCAGCAGCTTAGTACTGAGGGACGAGCAGTACTTC. This encodes CASSLVLRDEQYF.

This clonotype showed up just a few times. The chain joins TRBV15 to TRBJ2-5, with TRBD1 matching 8 bases. From germline, CDR1 is LNHNV and CDR2 YYDKDF (reference sequence). With V trimmed by 0 bases and J by 7 bases, 10 bases remained unmatched. The CDR3 extends over 16 amino acids. Here the CDR3 reads CATSRDRGQALGTQYF. The CDR3, as DNA: TGTGCCACCAGCAGAGATAGGGGACAGGCGCTGGGGACCCAGTACTTC.

This chain uses TRBV7-2 with TRBJ2-5; 7 bases fit TRBD2. CDR1 and CDR2 from the germline V gene are SGHTA and FQGNSA. There are 18 residues in the CDR3. V dropped 4 bases and J dropped 5; count of bases not matched to a gene: 19. In DNA form, the CDR3 reads TGTGCCAGCAGCTCCGGCGGCGAAGGCGGGAGAAGGAGGGAGACCCAGTACTTC. This encodes CASSSGGEGGRRRETQYF.

This clonotype is a singleton in its sample. The V gene is TRBV4-1, the J gene TRBJ1-5; 10 bases match TRBD1. V lost 4 bases, J lost 0 bases, and 9 bases stayed unmatched. The CDR3 length is 18 residues. Germline-derived CDR1 and CDR2 are MGHRA and YSYEKL. The CDR3: CASSLGQGEWGSNQPQHF. CDR3 in DNA: TGCGCCAGCAGCCTTGGACAGGGGGAATGGGGTAGCAATCAGCCCCAGCATTTT.

This clonotype has at least ten counts. This rearrangement joins TRBV7-2 to TRBJ2-6; D remains ambiguous. The CDR3 consists of 13 residues. V was pared by 8 bases and J by 1 base, with 6 bases between. CDR1 SGHTA and CDR2 FQGNSA come from the germline V gene. The CDR3 reads CASSRSGANVLTF. CDR3 in DNA: TGTGCCAGCTCGCGATCTGGGGCCAACGTCCTGACTTTC.

The chain carries TRBV27 and TRBJ1-5; D unclear. V lost 6 bases and J lost 9, with 18 bases in between. Germline values: CDR1 MNHEY, CDR2 SMNVEV (reference sequence). The CDR3 runs 14 residues. CDR3 loop: CASRPSEGPGPQHF. Here the CDR3 DNA reads TGTGCCAGCAGACCCTCGGAAGGCCCCGGGCCCCAGCATTTT.

The gene calls are TRBV11-2 and TRBJ2-3; 14 positions match TRBD2. Germline CDR1 and CDR2: SGHAT and FQNNGV. This CDR3 is built from 20 residues. J gave up 1 base and V 1 base, and 10 bases lay outside the gene matches. The CDR3 DNA sequence: TGTGCCAGCAGCTTAGCGCCGGGACTAGCGGGAGATCACCGCACAGATACGCAGTATTTT. Translating it yields CASSLAPGLAGDHRTDTQYF. The full variable domain, rest sourced from reference TRBV11-2 and TRBJ2-3, is EAGVAQSPRYKIIEKRQSVAFWCNPISGHATLYWYQQILGQGPKLLIQFQNNGVVDDSQLPKDRFSAERLKGVDSTLKIQPAKLEDSAVYLCASSLAPGLAGDHRTDTQYFGPGTRLTVL.

The gene calls are TRBV7-4 and TRBJ2-7; D not certain. This CDR3 is built from 16 residues. From germline, CDR1 is SGHVT and CDR2 SQSDAQ. Trimming took off 3 bases at V and 3 bases at J, with 18 bases between the two ends. The CDR3 reads CASSLDAWTMGYEQYF. The DNA of the CDR3 is TGTGCCAGCAGCTTGGACGCTTGGACGATGGGCTACGAGCAGTACTTC.

J is TRBJ2-5 and V is TRBV20-1; D is undetermined. This CDR3 is built from 15 residues. Trimming cost V 5 bases and J 5 bases, with 21 bases left between them. In germline, CDR1 is DFQATT, CDR2 SNEGSKA (reference sequence). CDR3 coding DNA: TGCAGTGCTCCTCCCGGACCCGTCCCCCGGGAGACCCAGTACTTC. Translating it yields CSAPPGPVPRETQYF.

This chain links TRBV7-2 with TRBJ2-1; D is unclear. This CDR3 is built from 12 residues. The V end was cut by 0 bases, the J end by 11 bases, with 8 bases between. Germline CDR1 reads SGHTA; CDR2 reads FQGNSA. This CDR3 reads CASSLARLQQFF. The CDR3 nucleotides read TGTGCCAGCAGCTTAGCGCGACTCCAGCAGTTCTTC.

This clonotype showed up many times. V is TRBV7-2 and J is TRBJ1-6; D call uncertain. The CDR3 runs to 14 residues. The V end lost 5 bases, the J end lost 14 bases, and 19 bases lay between the germline ends. Looked up from germline, CDR1 is SGHTA and CDR2 is FQGNSA. In DNA form, the CDR3 reads TGTGCCAGCAGCCAAACCTACCGGGGTGGGGCCCTCCACTTT. Translation gives CASSQTYRGGALHF. The full variable domain, in which reference TRBV7-2 and TRBJ1-6 provide the parts outside the CDR3, is GAGVSQSPSNKVTEKGKDVELRCDPISGHTALYWYRQSLGQGLEFLIYFQGNSAPDKSGLPSDRFSAERTGGSVSTLTIQRTQQEDSAVYLCASSQTYRGGALHFGNGTRLTVT.

V is TRBV20-1 and J is TRBJ1-2; 10 bases line up with TRBD1. This CDR3 has 15 residues. With 0 bases clipped from V and 7 bases from J, the junction kept 8 bases outside the gene matches. CDR1 and CDR2 from the germline V gene are DFQATT and SNEGSKA (reference sequence). The CDR3 here is CSARDPGQGSGGYTF. The CDR3 DNA is TGCAGTGCTAGAGATCCGGGACAGGGGTCCGGTGGCTACACCTTC.

A few counts support this clonotype. In DNA, the CDR3 is TGTGCCAGCACCCCGACAGGGGGTCATAATTCACCCCTCCACTTT. Translation: CASTPTGGHNSPLHF. The chain recombines TRBV12-3 or TRBV12-4 with TRBJ1-6, with 9 positions matching TRBD1. Losses at the gene ends were 7 bases for V and 5 bases for J; bases not matched to a gene: 6. This CDR3 is built from 15 residues.

V is TRBV12-3 or TRBV12-4 and J is TRBJ1-4; the D gene is possibly TRBD1 (6 bases). V lost 3 bases to trimming and J lost 7 bases, with 12 bases between them. CDR3 length: 14 amino acids. In nucleotides, the CDR3 is TGTGCCAGCAGTTTCCCGCAGGGGTTTGAAAAACTGTTTTTT. Translation: CASSFPQGFEKLFF.

This chain connects TRBV7-9 to TRBJ2-3; perhaps TRBD1 as D (5 bases). Trimming stripped 5 bases from V and 3 bases from J, with 18 bases between. CDR1 is SEHNR, CDR2 FQNEAQ, per germline (reference sequence). This CDR3 has 16 amino acids. The CDR3 loop is CASSPLGAQVTDTQYF. In DNA form, the CDR3 reads TGTGCCAGCAGCCCGCTTGGGGCCCAAGTTACAGATACGCAGTATTTT.

This clonotype has more than one count but fewer than ten. The chain carries TRBV20-1 and TRBJ1-1; unclear D gene. The V end was cut by 0 bases, the J end by 7 bases, with 15 bases between. The length of the CDR3 is 14 residues. Germline V gene lookup returns CDR1 DFQATT and CDR2 SNEGSKA (reference sequence). The CDR3 loop reads CSARDRLGINEAFF. The CDR3 bases are TGCAGTGCTAGAGATCGGCTGGGTATAAATGAAGCTTTCTTT.

Only a few counts were recorded for this clonotype. The rearrangement links TRBV28 to TRBJ1-5, with D unresolved. Germline V lookup: CDR1 MDHEN, CDR2 SYDVKM. Between the trimmed V and J ends, which lost 4 bases and 2 bases, there was a span of 15 bases. There are 16 residues in the CDR3. The CDR3 DNA follows: TGTGCCAGCAGTTCCAACGCCGATATAGGCAATCAGCCCCAGCATTTT. This sequence encodes CASSSNADIGNQPQHF.

Only a few counts were recorded for this clonotype. A junction boundary mismatches the germline segment, possibly from a read error. J is TRBJ1-5 and V is TRBV18; 10 bases fit TRBD1. This CDR3 region has 19 residues. Per germline, CDR1 KGHSH and CDR2 LQKENI. For the CDR3, the DNA is TGTGCCAGCTCGCCACTTCCGGGACAGGGGCGCGCAAGCCATCAGCCCCAGCATTTT. Its translation is CASSPLPGQGRASHQPQHF.